These 14 T cell receptor beta chains were all obtained from the same sample, sequenced in a study of shared clonotypes between healthy human individuals. The data were produced by immunoSEQ multiplex PCR, yet TCRdb's version contains in-frame clones alone and is incomplete. Of roughly 1.4 million clones listed, approximately 98.5% are singletons. The sample comprised naive CD4+ T cells sorted from blood. Subset reported: CD45RA+ positively selected. The receptors come from a man aged 25 to 45 in good health.

This clone is a singleton in its sample. V gene TRBV7-2 combines with J gene TRBJ2-5; D tentatively reads TRBD1 or TRBD2 (5 bases each). V was cut by 7 bases and J by 7 bases, with 28 bases left in between. The germline V gene has CDR1 SGHTA and CDR2 FQGNSA. CDR3 size: 17 residues. For the CDR3, the DNA is TGTGCCAGCATGTCCCTAGAGGGGTGGCGGAAGTTCGGGACCCAGTACTTC. It yields the protein CASMSLEGWRKFGTQYF.

The V gene is TRBV7-9, the J gene TRBJ1-1; TRBD1 might be the D (6 bases). Germline V gene lookup returns CDR1 SEHNR and CDR2 FQNEAQ (reference sequence). The CDR3 spans 14 residues. V shed 5 bases and J shed 5 bases, with 15 bases lying between them. CDR3 amino acids: CASSPTGSYTEAFF. CDR3 DNA sequence: TGTGCCAGCAGCCCGACAGGCTCGTATACTGAAGCTTTCTTT.

This chain uses TRBV5-1 with TRBJ2-7; TRBD1 agrees at 8 bases. The CDR3 is made up of 15 amino acids. J was trimmed by 1 base and V by 5 bases; bases with no gene match: 8. Germline CDR1 and CDR2: SGHRS and YFSETQ. The CDR3 DNA sequence: TGCGCCAGCAGGGACTTCCGGGACAGGTCCTACGAGCAGTACTTC. Residues: CASRDFRDRSYEQYF. Filled out from reference TRBV5-1 and TRBJ2-7, the complete variable domain reads KAGVTQTPRYLIKTRGQQVTLSCSPISGHRSVSWYQQTPGQGLQFLFEYFSETQRNKGNFPGRFSGRQFSNSRSEMNVSTLELGDSALYLCASRDFRDRSYEQYFGPGTRLTVT.

This clone has just one count. CDR3 loop: CASSSGGRPGAQETQYF. CDR3 bases: TGTGCCAGCTCTTCAGGCGGTCGCCCGGGGGCCCAAGAGACCCAGTACTTC. The J gene is TRBJ2-5, the V gene TRBV27, with D perhaps TRBD1 or TRBD2 (6 bases each). This CDR3 spans 17 amino acids. Trimming took 8 bases from V and 1 from J, leaving 23 bases between them. CDR1 is MNHEY and CDR2 is SMNVEV in the germline V gene (reference sequence).

The rearrangement joins TRBV21-1 to TRBJ1-2; TRBD1, the table's D call, lacks a check against the DNA. TRBV21-1 constitutes a pseudogene. The CDR3 runs to 15 residues. CDR3 sequence reads: CASIQLRDRDYGYTF. CDR3 coding DNA: TGTGCCAGCATTCAGCTTCGGGACAGGGACTATGGCTACACCTTC.

The rearrangement uses TRBV29-1 and TRBJ2-7; weak D call: TRBD1 (5 bases). Trimming left V 0 bases short and J 6 bases short, with 18 bases between. The length of the CDR3 is 15 residues. Germline V lookup: CDR1 SQVTM, CDR2 ANQGSEA. CDR3 region: CSVEDLPKKGSEQYF. The DNA of the CDR3 is TGCAGCGTTGAAGATCTCCCCAAGAAGGGGTCCGAGCAGTACTTC.

V is TRBV11-2 and J is TRBJ2-3; 10 bases are a match to TRBD2. J gave up 6 bases and V 1 base, and 10 bases lay outside the gene matches. Germline V gene sequence: CDR1 SGHAT, CDR2 FQNNGV. The CDR3 loop spans 17 amino acids. CDR3 nucleotide sequence: TGTGCCAGCAGCTTAGGATGGACTAGCGGTCCGCTCGATACGCAGTATTTT. It encodes CASSLGWTSGPLDTQYF.

This clone was seen just once. The gene calls are TRBV7-8 and TRBJ1-2; possibly TRBD1 for D (6 bases). Germline CDR1 is SGHVS and CDR2 is FQNEAQ. Trimming left V 1 base short and J 6 bases short, with 15 bases between. The CDR3 has 15 residues. Here the CDR3 DNA reads TGTGCCAGCAGCTTAGGCGTAAGGGCAGGGGATGGCTACACCTTC. The encoded protein is CASSLGVRAGDGYTF.

The rearrangement links TRBV15 to TRBJ2-1; 13 bases map to TRBD2. This CDR3 region has 16 residues. After removal of 3 bases from V and 9 bases from J, the junction contained 8 bases not matched to a gene. Germline CDR1 reads LNHNV; CDR2 reads YYDKDF (reference sequence). For the CDR3, the DNA is TGTGCCACCAGCAGTGGGGGACTAGCGGGAATTTTTGAGCAGTTCTTC. Translating gives CATSSGGLAGIFEQFF.

The V gene is TRBV18, the J gene TRBJ1-1; the match to TRBD1 covers 8 bases. The CDR3 runs to 15 residues. The V segment lost 2 bases and the J segment 3 bases; nucleotides outside the gene matches: 5. Germline V lookup: CDR1 KGHSH, CDR2 LQKENI. CDR3 residues: CASSPTTGGDTEAFF. As DNA, the CDR3 is TGTGCCAGCTCACCAACTACAGGGGGGGACACTGAAGCTTTCTTT.

V usage is TRBV5-8 and J usage is TRBJ2-7; perhaps TRBD2 as D (5 bases). The CDR3 has 15 residues. Germline lookup yields CDR1 SGHTS and CDR2 YDEGEE. The germline V and J ends were trimmed by 3 bases and 6 bases, with 19 bases remaining between them. This CDR3 reads CASSWGTSHPIEQYF. The CDR3 nucleotides read TGTGCCAGCAGCTGGGGAACTAGTCATCCAATCGAGCAGTACTTC.

J is TRBJ1-3 and V is TRBV7-6; possibly TRBD1 for D (6 bases). V shed 1 base and J shed 5 bases, with 9 bases lying between them. This CDR3 comprises 14 residues. From germline, CDR1 is SGHVS and CDR2 FNYEAQ. The CDR3 sequence is CASSLGTARNTIYF. For the CDR3, the DNA is TGTGCCAGCAGCTTAGGGACAGCGAGAAACACCATATATTTT.

Of note for this clone: Its ends do not fully match the called genes, so a read error is possible. Other nucleotide sequences from this sample produce the same CDR3. The rearrangement joins TRBV20-1 to TRBJ2-3; no clear D gene. Germline V CDR1 and CDR2: DFQATT, SNEGSKA (reference sequence). The CDR3 is 11 amino acids. The CDR3 sequence: CSARITDTQYF. The CDR3 DNA reads as TGCAGCGCTAGAATAACAGATACGCAGTATTTT.

V is TRBV5-1 and J is TRBJ2-3; D not resolved. This CDR3 has 15 residues. V lost 0 bases and J 0 bases, leaving 8 bases between the germline ends. Germline CDR1 is SGHRS and CDR2 is YFSETQ. The CDR3 nucleotides read TGCGCCAGCAGCTTGGGGCGGATTAGCACAGATACGCAGTATTTT. Protein: CASSLGRISTDTQYF.